This is a list of T cell receptor beta chains from one sample in a study of T cells in Graves' hyperthyroidism and ophthalmopathy. MiXCR, run by TCRdb on the multiplex PCR reads, gives a single entry per CDR3 protein. The profile shows 380,000 or so distinct CDR3 sequences, around 14% of them singletons. The sequenced sample was blood. These receptor sequences come from a woman under 40 with Graves' hyperthyroidism. Each CDR3 is given with its conserved first and last residue. The order of the fields is clone size, D gene, J gene, V gene, CDR3 DNA, CDR3 protein. A D gene is named only where the DNA matches it firmly. Expanded clones are given a class, and other clones once, few, many or no size at all.

size: many; D: NA; J: TRBJ2-2; V: TRBV10-3; DNA: TGTGCCATCAGCCCTCGGGAGAGGACCGGGGAGCTGTTTTTT; CDR3: CAISPRERTGELFF
size: few; D: NA; J: TRBJ2-7; V: TRBV6-2/TRBV6-3; DNA: TGTGCCAGCAGTTATGCGGGAACCGAGCAGTACTTC; CDR3: CASSYAGTEQYF
size: NA; D: TRBD2; J: TRBJ2-3; V: TRBV20-1; DNA: TGCAGTGCTAATGGAGAGGAAGGACTAGCGGGAGGAGGGACAGATACGCAGTATTTT; CDR3: CSANGEEGLAGGGTDTQYF
size: NA; D: NA; J: TRBJ2-2; V: TRBV11-1; DNA: TGTGCCGGCAGCTTTCTTTTGGGGACCGGGGAGCTGTTTTTT; CDR3: CAGSFLLGTGELFF
size: many; D: TRBD2; J: TRBJ2-7; V: TRBV11-2; DNA: TGTGCCAGCAGCTCCGATCCGGGACTAGCGGGAGGCCTTTACGAGCAGTACTTC; CDR3: CASSSDPGLAGGLYEQYF
size: many; D: TRBD2; J: TRBJ2-3; V: TRBV20-1; DNA: TGCAGTGCCCCCGGGACTAGCGGGAGGGGGAGCACAGATACGCAGTATTTT; CDR3: CSAPGTSGRGSTDTQYF
size: NA; D: NA; J: TRBJ2-1; V: TRBV5-1; DNA: TGCGCCAGCAGTTTTCCCAGAGAGAGGGGGGAGAAGGCCTACAATGAGCAGTTCTTC; CDR3: CASSFPRERGEKAYNEQFF
size: once; D: TRBD2; J: TRBJ2-1; V: TRBV7-9; DNA: TGTGCCAGCAGCTTATCAGGCGGGAGGGCCAACAATGAGCAGTTCTTC; CDR3: CASSLSGGRANNEQFF
size: many; D: NA; J: TRBJ1-1; V: TRBV11-2; DNA: TGTGCCAGCAGCCCAGTAAAAAGGGGAAAAACTGAAGCTTTCTTT; CDR3: CASSPVKRGKTEAFF
size: many; D: NA; J: TRBJ2-3; V: TRBV5-1; DNA: TGCGCCAGCAGCTTGGTGGGTGCAGATACGCAGTATTTT; CDR3: CASSLVGADTQYF
size: many; D: NA; J: TRBJ1-5; V: TRBV2; DNA: TGTGCCAGCACTGAGCATCGCAATCAGCCCCAGCATTTT; CDR3: CASTEHRNQPQHF
size: many; D: NA; J: TRBJ2-7; V: TRBV6-1; DNA: TGTGCCAGCCGGAGAGGGAGGATCTCCTACGAGCAGTACTTC; CDR3: CASRRGRISYEQYF
size: few; D: NA; J: TRBJ2-4; V: TRBV18; DNA: TGTGCCAGCTCACCAGCGGGACGCAAAAACATTCAGTACTTC; CDR3: CASSPAGRKNIQYF
size: many; D: NA; J: TRBJ2-7; V: TRBV28; DNA: TGTGCCAGCAGCCTCGCTCGCTCAGGGTCTGGCGAGCAGTACTTC; CDR3: CASSLARSGSGEQYF
size: many; D: TRBD2; J: TRBJ2-1; V: TRBV11-3; DNA: TGTGCCAGCAGCGCAAGCGGGAGAGGGGTTTTATCCTACAATGAGCAGTTCTTC; CDR3: CASSASGRGVLSYNEQFF
size: NA; D: TRBD2; J: TRBJ2-1; V: TRBV3-1; DNA: TGTGCCAGCAGCCAAATCGGACTAGCGGGAGCTAGGCATGAGCAGTTCTTC; CDR3: CASSQIGLAGARHEQFF
size: many; D: NA; J: TRBJ1-1; V: TRBV6-1; DNA: TGTGCCAGCTTCCCCAGGGGGAACACTGAAGCTTTCTTT; CDR3: CASFPRGNTEAFF
size: few; D: NA; J: TRBJ2-7; V: TRBV7-8; DNA: TGTGCCAGCAGCATAGGTCGGACATATAACTACGAGCAGTACTTC; CDR3: CASSIGRTYNYEQYF
size: many; D: NA; J: TRBJ2-1; V: TRBV10-1; DNA: TGCGCCAGCAGTGACTGGGACAATGAGCAGTTCTTC; CDR3: CASSDWDNEQFF
size: few; D: NA; J: TRBJ2-2; V: TRBV2; DNA: TGTGCCAGACAGGGTACCGGGGAGCTGTTTTTT; CDR3: CARQGTGELFF
size: NA; D: NA; J: TRBJ1-1; V: TRBV11-2; DNA: TGTGCCACCAGCGGGGGGAATGAAGCTTTCTTT; CDR3: CATSGGNEAFF
size: NA; D: NA; J: TRBJ2-1; V: TRBV20-1; DNA: TGCAGTGCTAGAGATCCCACAGCGGGCCTTTACAATGAGCAGTTCTTC; CDR3: CSARDPTAGLYNEQFF
size: few; D: TRBD2; J: TRBJ2-1; V: TRBV29-1; DNA: TGCAGCGTTGTGATGTGGGAATCTGGCGGGAGCGGAACGCCGTTCTTC; CDR3: CSVVMWESGGSGTPFF
size: NA; D: NA; J: TRBJ1-2; V: TRBV24-1; DNA: TGTGCCACCTTCGGGGGGCCCCACTATGGCTACACCTTC; CDR3: CATFGGPHYGYTF
size: NA; D: NA; J: TRBJ2-1; V: TRBV19; DNA: TGTGCCAGTAGTATAGAGGGGGGAAGGGTATACAATGAGCAGTTCTTC; CDR3: CASSIEGGRVYNEQFF
size: NA; D: NA; J: TRBJ2-3; V: TRBV28; DNA: TGTGCCAGCAGGTTGTACGCTACAAGCACAGATACGCAGTATTTT; CDR3: CASRLYATSTDTQYF
size: NA; D: TRBD1; J: TRBJ2-2; V: TRBV28; DNA: TGTGCCAGCAGTGGGCGGACAGGGGCGAACACCGGGGAGCTGTTTTTT; CDR3: CASSGRTGANTGELFF
size: many; D: TRBD2; J: TRBJ2-7; V: TRBV29-1; DNA: TGCAGCGGGGGACTAGCGGGAGGCTACGAGCAGTACTTC; CDR3: CSGGLAGGYEQYF
size: many; D: NA; J: TRBJ2-2; V: TRBV12-3/TRBV12-4; DNA: TGTGCCAGCAGGCGGGGAACCGGGGAGCTGTTTTTT; CDR3: CASRRGTGELFF
size: many; D: NA; J: TRBJ2-5; V: TRBV7-9; DNA: TGTGCCAGCAGCTTAGGGGAAAAGAAGACCCAGTACTTC; CDR3: CASSLGEKKTQYF
size: NA; D: TRBD1; J: TRBJ2-3; V: TRBV7-2; DNA: TGTGCCAGCAGCAACAGGGGGGACCAGTATTTT; CDR3: CASSNRGDQYF
size: few; D: NA; J: TRBJ2-2; V: TRBV9; DNA: TGTGCCAGCAGCTCGCTCGGTAACGCGAACACCGGGGAGCTGTTTTTT; CDR3: CASSSLGNANTGELFF
size: many; D: NA; J: TRBJ1-5; V: TRBV18; DNA: TGTGCCAGCTCACCTAATAGGGATCAGCCCCAGCATTTT; CDR3: CASSPNRDQPQHF
size: NA; D: NA; J: TRBJ2-3; V: TRBV20-1; DNA: TGCAGTGCTCCGACTCCTTCTAGCACAGATACGCAGTATTTT; CDR3: CSAPTPSSTDTQYF
size: many; D: NA; J: TRBJ2-5; V: TRBV11-3; DNA: NA; CDR3: CASILGSRQGPPGETQYF
size: few; D: NA; J: TRBJ2-2; V: TRBV19; DNA: TGTGCCAGTAGTTCTCCCCCTTGGGCAGGCACCGGGGGGCTGTTTTTT; CDR3: CASSSPPWAGTGGLFF
size: many; D: TRBD1; J: TRBJ1-2; V: TRBV29-1; DNA: TGCAGCGTTGAAGATCCCTTAGGGACAGCCTATGGCTACACCTTC; CDR3: CSVEDPLGTAYGYTF
size: few; D: TRBD2; J: TRBJ2-1; V: TRBV2; DNA: TGTGCCAGCAGTGATAATAGCGGGGCCTACAATGAGCAGTTCTTC; CDR3: CASSDNSGAYNEQFF
size: NA; D: TRBD2; J: TRBJ2-7; V: TRBV12-3/TRBV12-4; DNA: TGTGCCAGCAGCTTAGCGGGGGGGATAGACTACGAGCAGTACTTC; CDR3: CASSLAGGIDYEQYF
size: NA; D: NA; J: TRBJ2-7; V: TRBV28; DNA: TGTGCCAGCAGTTTTCCCCCCTACGAGCAGTACTTC; CDR3: CASSFPPYEQYF